The 9 T cell receptor beta chains below all came from one sample that was sequenced in a study of PD-L1 blockade in urothelial cancer. Repertoires were generated with immunoSEQ multiplex PCR, while TCRdb's copy carries only in-frame clones and drops some. The table includes under 50,000 clones, approximately 90% detected once. This material consisted of PBMCs, taken around atezolizumab (anti-PD-L1) treatment. The receptors were gathered from a man in his 70s with urothelial cancer.

The V and J genes are TRBV28 and TRBJ1-5; the match to TRBD1 covers 10 bases. The CDR3 length is 15 residues. Trimming removed 6 bases from V and 1 base from J; junction bases left unmatched: 3. Germline lookup yields CDR1 MDHEN and CDR2 SYDVKM. Here the CDR3 DNA reads TGTGCCAGCAGGACAGGGGGCGAAAGCAATCAGCCCCAGCATTTT. Translating gives CASRTGGESNQPQHF.

The chain employs TRBV28 and TRBJ2-7, with 11 bases fitting TRBD2. This CDR3 comprises 18 residues. With V trimmed by 3 bases and J by 4 bases, 14 bases remained unmatched. Germline CDR1 MDHEN, CDR2 SYDVKM. Here the CDR3 reads CASSFYFFSGRASYEQYF. As DNA, the CDR3 is TGTGCCAGCAGTTTTTACTTTTTTAGCGGGAGGGCCTCGTACGAGCAGTACTTC.

The chain joins TRBV6-5 to TRBJ2-5; D might be TRBD1 (6 bases). Germline assignment: CDR1 MNHEY and CDR2 SVGAGI. V lost 0 bases, J lost 2 bases, and 10 bases lay in between. The CDR3 covers 15 residues. The CDR3 loop is CASSYSGDNQETQYF. In DNA, the CDR3 is TGTGCCAGCAGTTACTCAGGGGACAATCAAGAGACCCAGTACTTC.

This rearrangement joins TRBV18 to TRBJ2-1; no firm D call. Germline CDR1 reads KGHSH; CDR2 reads LQKENI. There are 11 residues in the CDR3. Between the trimmed V and J ends, which lost 3 bases and 8 bases, there was a span of 5 bases. CDR3 residues: CASSPEYEQFF. The CDR3 DNA is TGTGCCAGCTCACCCGAGTATGAGCAGTTCTTC.

The gene calls are TRBV28 and TRBJ2-1; possible D gene TRBD1, 6 bases. This CDR3 region has 13 residues. CDR1 and CDR2 from the germline V gene are MDHEN and SYDVKM. V dropped 3 bases and J dropped 15 bases, with 18 bases sitting between them. The DNA for the CDR3 is TGTGCCAGCAGTTTCCACCTCTCAGGGACACCGTTCTTC. Its translation: CASSFHLSGTPFF.

The chain couples TRBV9 to TRBJ2-5; no clear D. Deletions cut 0 bases from V and 0 bases from J, with 6 bases between. Germline V CDR1 and CDR2: SGDLS, YYNGEE. This CDR3 has 14 amino acids. This CDR3 reads CASSVVPDQETQYF. CDR3 DNA: TGTGCCAGCAGCGTAGTTCCCGACCAAGAGACCCAGTACTTC.

On this clone itself: One end of the junction varies from germline; a read error may be responsible. The V call is TRBV7-9, the J call TRBJ1-1, with TRBD1 identical over 8 bases. In germline, CDR1 is SEHNR, CDR2 FQNEAQ (reference sequence). This CDR3 region has 15 residues. DNA of the CDR3: TGTGCCAGCAGCTTAGCGGGAGACAGGGGTACTGCAGCTTTCTTT. It specifies CASSLAGDRGTAAFF.

The chain is built from TRBV29-1 and TRBJ2-1, with 9 bases identical to TRBD2. Germline V gives CDR1 SQVTM, CDR2 ANQGSEA. V lost 7 bases and J lost 2; bases outside the gene matches: 6. CDR3 length: 14 amino acids. CDR3 sequence: CSAAGGTTYNEQFF. As DNA, the CDR3 is TGCAGCGCGGCGGGAGGGACGACCTACAATGAGCAGTTCTTC.

The chain employs TRBV30 and TRBJ2-5, with 7 bases lining up with TRBD2. The germline CDR1 and CDR2 sequences are GTSNPN and SVGIG (reference sequence). The CDR3 is 14 amino acids. Unmatched junction bases numbered 4, after V lost 1 base and J lost 2 bases. CDR3 sequence: CAWSGWGGQETQYF. DNA for the CDR3: TGTGCCTGGAGTGGATGGGGGGGACAAGAGACCCAGTACTTC.